One sample yielded the 19 T cell receptor beta chains listed below, sequenced in a study of blood T cell repertoires in COVID-19. Some clones are missing from TCRdb's copy, which holds only in-frame ones; the method was immunoSEQ multiplex PCR. The table lists about 240,000 clones, roughly nine tenths of them singletons. Material for sequencing was peripheral blood. All receptors come from a man in his sixties with acute or convalescent COVID-19.

This clone was found many times. This chain uses TRBV9 with TRBJ2-7; maybe TRBD2 (6 bases). Germline-derived CDR1 and CDR2 are SGDLS and YYNGEE. Between the trimmed V and J ends, which lost 0 bases and 5 bases, there was a span of 15 bases. The CDR3 consists of 15 residues. The CDR3 DNA reads as TGTGCCAGCAGCGTAGAAGGTTCAGGAGGGGACGAGCAGTACTTC. Its translation: CASSVEGSGGDEQYF.

The chain combines TRBV5-6 with TRBJ2-1, with 7 bases aligning to TRBD2. This CDR3 is 17 amino acids long. V shed 4 bases, J shed 6 bases, and the junction held 16 bases outside the gene matches. The germline gives CDR1 SGHDT, CDR2 YYEEEE. The CDR3 region is CASSPIAGTIIGNEQFF. For the CDR3, the DNA is TGTGCCAGCAGCCCGATAGCGGGCACTATTATTGGCAATGAGCAGTTCTTC.

The rearrangement joins TRBV5-4 to TRBJ2-7, with TRBD2 identical over 11 bases. This CDR3 has 16 residues. Trimming took 4 bases from V and 3 from J; bases not matched to a gene: 9. Germline CDR1 and CDR2: SGHNT and YYREEE (reference sequence). The CDR3 here is CASSPFSGTSGYEQYF. CDR3 nucleotides: TGTGCCAGCAGCCCTTTCTCCGGGACTAGCGGCTACGAGCAGTACTTC. The complete variable domain, with remaining parts taken from reference TRBV5-4 and TRBJ2-7, reads ETGVTQSPTHLIKTRGQQVTLRCSSQSGHNTVSWYQQALGQGPQFIFQYYREEENGRGNFPPRFSGLQFPNYSSELNVNALELDDSALYLCASSPFSGTSGYEQYFGPGTRLTVT.

This sequence joins TRBV27 and TRBJ2-1; D perhaps matches TRBD2 (6 bases). V was cut by 3 bases and J by 2 bases, with 8 bases left in between. CDR3 length equals 14 residues. Germline V gene lookup returns CDR1 MNHEY and CDR2 SMNVEV (reference sequence). CDR3 DNA sequence: TGTGCCAGCAGTTTGATAGCGGCCTACAATGAGCAGTTCTTC. Its translation is CASSLIAAYNEQFF.

The chain has TRBV2 and TRBJ2-2; 9 bases are shared with TRBD1. V was pared by 7 bases and J by 6 bases, with 9 bases of the junction left unmatched. This CDR3 spans 15 amino acids. The germline gives CDR1 SNHLY, CDR2 FYNNEI. DNA for the CDR3: TGTGCCAGCACACTACAGGGGGCGAGGTCCGGGGAGCTGTTTTTT. As protein: CASTLQGARSGELFF.

This clone was seen only a few times. This sequence joins TRBV9 and TRBJ2-7; weak D call: TRBD1 (5 bases). CDR3 length: 14 residues. Germline V gene sequence: CDR1 SGDLS, CDR2 YYNGEE. The ends were cut back, 4 bases at V and 2 bases at J, with 13 bases in the middle. The CDR3 nucleotides read TGTGCCAGCAGCTTACAGGCGGTTACCTACGAGCAGTACTTC. It translates to CASSLQAVTYEQYF.

The rearrangement joins TRBV6-1 to TRBJ2-1; 8 nucleotides line up with TRBD2. CDR1 MNHNS and CDR2 SASEGT come from the germline V gene. This CDR3 spans 16 amino acids. The V gene end was trimmed by 2 bases and the J gene end by 3 bases; junction bases not matched to a gene: 6. CDR3 DNA sequence: TGTGCCAGCAGTGAAATCGAGACTAGCGTCTACAATGAGCAGTTCTTC. Translation: CASSEIETSVYNEQFF.

This chain connects TRBV28 to TRBJ2-7; weak D call: TRBD2 (6 bases). CDR1 and CDR2 (germline): MDHEN, SYDVKM. CDR3 length equals 14 residues. The germline V and J ends were trimmed by 6 bases and 3 bases, with 15 bases remaining between them. The CDR3 here is CASRATSLGYEQYF. Written as DNA, the CDR3 is TGTGCCAGCAGGGCCACTAGCTTGGGCTACGAGCAGTACTTC.

In its sample, this clone was seen once. The V call is TRBV7-8, the J call TRBJ2-7; 9 bases are a match to TRBD1. The CDR3 extends over 14 amino acids. Germline-derived CDR1 and CDR2 are SGHVS and FQNEAQ. V lost 5 bases to trimming and J lost 6 bases; unmatched junction nucleotides: 8. The CDR3 here is CASSRRTGEGEQYF. In nucleotides, the CDR3 is TGTGCCAGCAGCCGACGGACAGGGGAGGGCGAGCAGTACTTC.

The V gene is TRBV7-9, the J gene TRBJ1-1; 7 bases are a match to TRBD1. CDR3 length: 14 amino acids. The V gene's germline CDR1 is SEHNR and CDR2 FQNEAQ (reference sequence). The V and J ends lost 1 base and 6 bases, in that order; junction bases with no gene match: 5. As DNA, the CDR3 is TGTGCCAGCAGCTTAGAGGGGGCTGGCGCTGAAGCTTTCTTT. Residues: CASSLEGAGAEAFF.

The chain couples TRBV28 to TRBJ2-1, with a weak D call TRBD1 (6 bases). Germline lookup yields CDR1 MDHEN and CDR2 SYDVKM. Deletions cut 6 bases from V and 8 bases from J, with 14 bases between. The CDR3 is 13 amino acids. The DNA of the CDR3 is TGTGCCAGCAGCCCCCAAAACAGGGATGAGCAGTTCTTC. Its protein product is CASSPQNRDEQFF.

Only one count was recorded for this clone. CDR3 coding DNA: TGCGCCAGCACCCGTACAGACACAGATACGCAGTATTTT. As protein: CASTRTDTDTQYF. The chain has TRBV5-1 and TRBJ2-3; D is unclear. The CDR3 extends over 13 amino acids. With 6 bases removed from V and 2 bases from J, the gap between germline ends came to 10 bases. Germline V gives CDR1 SGHRS, CDR2 YFSETQ.

The rearrangement links TRBV11-2 to TRBJ1-5; D not certain. CDR1 SGHAT and CDR2 FQNNGV come from the germline V gene. V shed 2 bases and J shed 4 bases, with 6 bases lying between them. The CDR3 loop spans 13 amino acids. This CDR3 reads CASSLSMNQPQHF. Written as DNA, the CDR3 is TGTGCCAGCAGCTTAAGCATGAATCAGCCCCAGCATTTT.

The chain carries TRBV24-1 and TRBJ1-2; D is perhaps TRBD1 (6 bases). CDR1 and CDR2 from the germline V gene are KGHDR and SFDVKD. V lost 7 bases, J lost 4 bases, and 15 bases lay in between. The CDR3 has 14 residues. CDR3 in amino acids: CATSGSGTPYGYTF. In DNA form, the CDR3 reads TGTGCCACCAGCGGATCCGGGACACCCTATGGCTACACCTTC.

This chain uses TRBV5-1 with TRBJ1-6; 10 bases are shared with TRBD1. CDR3 length equals 18 residues. With 0 bases clipped from V and 7 bases from J, the junction kept 10 bases outside the gene matches. CDR1 and CDR2 from the germline V gene are SGHRS and YFSETQ. CDR3 region: CASSLGPSRQGANSPLHF. CDR3 sequence (DNA): TGCGCCAGCAGCTTGGGCCCCTCGAGACAGGGGGCGAATTCACCCCTCCACTTT. The variable domain in full, completed from reference TRBV5-1 and TRBJ1-6, reads KAGVTQTPRYLIKTRGQQVTLSCSPISGHRSVSWYQQTPGQGLQFLFEYFSETQRNKGNFPGRFSGRQFSNSRSEMNVSTLELGDSALYLCASSLGPSRQGANSPLHFGNGTRLTVT.

This rearrangement joins TRBV28 to TRBJ2-7; D perhaps matches TRBD1 (5 bases). This CDR3 is built from 17 residues. Germline V CDR1 and CDR2: MDHEN, SYDVKM. V was trimmed by 2 bases and J by 8 bases, leaving 25 bases between them. The CDR3 DNA follows: TGTGCCAGCAGTTTAAGGTCGGTGGGCAGGGCAGGCCCGAAGCAGTACTTC. Encoded protein: CASSLRSVGRAGPKQYF. The full variable domain, rest sourced from reference TRBV28 and TRBJ2-7, is DVKVTQSSRYLVKRTGEKVFLECVQDMDHENMFWYRQDPGLGLRLIYFSYDVKMKEKGDIPEGYSVSREKKERFSLILESASTNQTSMYLCASSLRSVGRAGPKQYFGPGTRLTVT.

A single count supports this clone. V usage is TRBV28 and J usage is TRBJ1-2, with 7 nucleotides matching TRBD1. Germline V gives CDR1 MDHEN, CDR2 SYDVKM. The J segment lost 11 bases and the V segment lost 6 bases, leaving 9 bases of the junction unmatched. This CDR3 is 12 amino acids long. The CDR3 protein is CASRLSGGRYTF. CDR3 sequence (DNA): TGTGCCAGCAGGCTCTCAGGGGGAAGGTACACCTTC.

In regard to this clone: A much larger clone sits a single nucleotide away, making a read error possible. The CDR3 region is CASSLDRDNEQFF. The CDR3 DNA is TGTGCCAGCAGCTTGGACAGGGACAATGAGCAGTTCTTC. This chain links TRBV11-1 with TRBJ2-1; 8 nucleotides line up with TRBD1. Germline trimming cut 3 bases from V and 5 bases from J; bases unmatched to any gene: 0. The CDR3 has 13 residues. Per the germline V gene, CDR1 is SGHAT and CDR2 is FQDESV (reference sequence).

The rearrangement joins TRBV2 to TRBJ1-5, with a tentative D call TRBD1 (6 bases). The germline V gene has CDR1 SNHLY and CDR2 FYNNEI. V was shortened by 4 bases and J by 0 bases, with 13 bases between the two germline ends. The CDR3 contains 16 residues. The CDR3 sequence: CASSGAGEYSNQPQHF. The CDR3 region has the DNA TGTGCCAGCAGTGGTGCAGGGGAGTATAGCAATCAGCCCCAGCATTTT.